Below, one T cell receptor beta chain is given with its context. The antigen remains undetermined. The repertoire was sequenced with immunoSEQ multiplex PCR; TCRdb's copy has only in-frame clones and lacks some. Of 55,000 to 80,000 clones in the sample, more than 70% are singletons; the top ten hold approximately 0.3%. The data belong to a study of OX40 agonist ivuxolimab in advanced cancers. Study context: The study gave patients intravenous ivuxolimab at 0.01 to 10 mg/kg every 2 weeks. Males comprised 82.7% of the group, whose mean age was approximately 61 years (range 23 to 79). Eligibility rules accepted prior anti-PD-1, anti-PD-L1 or anti-CTLA-4 therapy, and 30% to 40% had some. Whole-study results and caveats: Low normalized T-cell clonal expansion was also seen in some nonresponders.

With V trimmed by 2 bases and J by 4 bases, 8 bases remained unmatched. The CDR3 runs 16 residues. Germline lookup yields CDR1 ENHRY and CDR2 SYGVKD. The chain links TRBV10-3 to TRBJ2-3, with 8 positions matching TRBD1. The source material was CD4+ or CD8+ T cells sorted from blood, sampled in a trial of the OX40 agonist ivuxolimab. The TCR was taken from an adult with an advanced solid tumor such as melanoma, head and neck, liver or kidney cancer. The CDR3 DNA sequence: TGTGCCATCAGTGAGCCCGGACAGGGACCCCCAGATACGCAGTATTTT. Protein product: CAISEPGQGPPDTQYF.